A selection of T cell receptor beta chains follows, all from one sample in a study of blood T cell repertoires in COVID-19. TCRdb keeps only in-frame clones here, not all; method: immunoSEQ multiplex PCR. The data hold approximately 93,000 clones, with just over 85% observed a single time. Sequencing was done on a sample of peripheral blood. The receptors originated from a man aged 50 to 59 with active or convalescent COVID-19. The conserved cysteine and the conserved F or W are not part of the CDR3 here. D genes are given only for firm matches.

>TRBD2|TRBJ2-7|TRBV13
ASSPLRSGRGYEQY
>.|TRBJ1-6|TRBV5-4
ASSWTNYNSPLH
>.|TRBJ1-5|TRBV6-6
ASAGTSNQPQH
>TRBD1|TRBJ1-1|TRBV6-5
ASRPGQLMNTEAF
>.|TRBJ1-6|TRBV19
ASSSVWNSPLH
>TRBD2|TRBJ2-1|TRBV11-2
ASSLASGTVGEQF
>TRBD1|TRBJ2-5|TRBV5-4
ASSKPGQGETQY
>.|TRBJ1-6|TRBV18
ASSDRENSPLH
>TRBD2|TRBJ2-3|TRBV2
ASSEPSGTTDTQY
>.|TRBJ1-4|TRBV29-1
SVEVGGTNEKLF
>.|TRBJ1-6|TRBV5-8
ASSFPGSSPLH
>.|TRBJ1-1|TRBV20-1
SASGGRGFTEAF
>TRBD2|TRBJ2-3|TRBV9
ASSLRTSGGGPPADTQY
>TRBD2|TRBJ2-3|TRBV27
ASSQRTRTTDTQY
>TRBD1|TRBJ1-4|TRBV4-2
ASSQEVGQGNEKLF